The entry below gives a single T cell receptor beta chain sequence along with its context. What it recognizes is unknown. The entry originates in a study of cytomegalovirus exposure and HLA in healthy donors. Primers included in the PCR were 60 Vbeta and 13 Jbeta primers. Assay used: immunoSEQ multiplex PCR; TCRdb lists only in-frame clones, some missing. The sample lists around 130,000 clones; around 69% were seen once. CDR3 size: 13 residues. Trimming removed 6 bases from V and 6 bases from J; junction bases left unmatched: 8. Germline loops: CDR1 MNHEY, CDR2 SVGAGI. Study-wide results and limits: Productive status was seen about 90% or about 30% of the time for most TCR beta V segments in an earlier analysis. As a later analysis revealed, the rate of TCR association differed by HLA locus, with DRB1 most and HLA-C fewest.

The source of this sequence is a middle-aged woman in good health and CMV-seropositive. Sample: PBMCs. The genes are TRBV6-5 and TRBJ2-7; TRBD2 matches at 7 bases. The CDR3 sequence: CASRRTSSREQYF. CDR3 DNA: TGTGCCAGCAGAAGGACTAGTAGTCGCGAGCAGTACTTC.